The TCR beta chain under discussion was sequenced for a study of response to subunit inactivated influenza vaccine. A note on this clonotype: The antigen is unknown.

Study observations and caveats: Authors suggested each seasonal flu vaccination may recruit only limited numbers of new T cells.

The length of the CDR3 is 14 residues. The germline V gene has CDR1 SGHKS and CDR2 YYEKEE (reference sequence). V shed 1 base and J shed 1 base, with 8 bases lying between them. In TCRdb, the RT-PCR reads were re-called with MiXCR into one record per CDR3 protein. The sample includes hundreds of thousands of distinct CDR3 sequences, less than 20% of them seen just once. The V call is TRBV5-5, the J call TRBJ1-2; no clear D. The sequence derives from a man aged 45 to 65 who received an inactivated influenza vaccine. Sequenced material: PBMCs from blood, taken about 12 days after vaccination. CDR3 loop: CASSLSLINYGYTF. In DNA, the CDR3 is TGTGCCAGCAGCTTGTCTCTTATTAACTATGGCTACACCTTC.